This T cell receptor (beta chain) was observed in a study of blood T cell repertoires in COVID-19. Study in general: Samples taken during acute and convalescent COVID-19 were collected in the United States, Italy and Spain. PBMCs, B-cell-depleted T cells, or T cells provided the cDNA or gDNA that made up the material.

In the authors' methods: Estimates of nucleated cell counts were drawn from the amplification of reference gene primers. Clones were sequenced by immunoSEQ multiplex PCR, and TCRdb holds only the in-frame ones, with some missing. The V and J calls and clone size are taken from that table; D and trimming were inferred from the DNA. In the table there are 150,000 to 160,000 clones, under 90% of which are singletons. This clone was picked up a small number of times. CDR1 and CDR2 from the germline V gene are SGHTA and FQGNSA. The CDR3 runs to 17 residues. V lost 3 bases to trimming and J lost 3 bases; unmatched junction nucleotides: 4.

The source of this sequence is a man aged 55 to 70 with acute or convalescent COVID-19. The specimen was peripheral blood. The J gene is TRBJ2-2, the V gene TRBV7-2; 13 nucleotides align to TRBD2. The CDR3 DNA follows: TGTGCCAGCAGCTTCCTACTAGCGGGGGGGTACACCGGGGAGCTGTTTTTT. Translated: CASSFLLAGGYTGELFF. The full variable domain, in which reference TRBV7-2 and TRBJ2-2 provide the parts outside the CDR3, is GAGVSQSPSNKVTEKGKDVELRCDPISGHTALYWYRQSLGQGLEFLIYFQGNSAPDKSGLPSDRFSAERTGGSVSTLTIQRTQQEDSAVYLCASSFLLAGGYTGELFFGEGSRLTVL.